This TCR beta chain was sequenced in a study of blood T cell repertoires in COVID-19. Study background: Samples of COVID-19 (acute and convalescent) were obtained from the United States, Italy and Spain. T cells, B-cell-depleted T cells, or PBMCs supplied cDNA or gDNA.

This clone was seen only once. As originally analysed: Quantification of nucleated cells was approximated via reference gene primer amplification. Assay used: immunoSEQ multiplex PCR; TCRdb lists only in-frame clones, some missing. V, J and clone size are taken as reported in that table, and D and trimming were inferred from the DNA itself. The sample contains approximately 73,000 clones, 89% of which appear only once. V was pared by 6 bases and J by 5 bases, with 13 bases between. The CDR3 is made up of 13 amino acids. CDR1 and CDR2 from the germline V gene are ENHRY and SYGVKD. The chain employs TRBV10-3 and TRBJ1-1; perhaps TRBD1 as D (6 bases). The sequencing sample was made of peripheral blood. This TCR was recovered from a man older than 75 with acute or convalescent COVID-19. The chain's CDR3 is CAIRSGGRTEAFF. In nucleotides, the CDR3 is TGTGCCATCAGATCGGGGGGCCGTACTGAAGCTTTCTTT.